This TCR beta chain emerged from a study of Graves' ophthalmopathy and Graves' hyperthyroidism listed by TCRdb under 2018. For the wider study: Peripheral blood was collected at initial diagnosis, before any treatment. To tell Graves' ophthalmopathy apart from Graves' hyperthyroidism, and to predict which patients would progress to ophthalmopathy, the study relied on TCR beta repertoire signatures. In total, over 130 blood samples were TCR-sequenced: approximately 42 ophthalmopathy, around 75 hyperthyroidism and roughly 17 hyperthyroidism-to-ophthalmopathy patients. To explore V-J signatures that separate ophthalmopathy from hyperthyroidism, a discovery set of 95 to 100 patients was enrolled, consisting of roughly 45 with ophthalmopathy and around 60 with stable hyperthyroidism. The independent validation cohort included 18 to 20 hyperthyroidism patients plus 17 patients who later progressed from hyperthyroidism to ophthalmopathy. In over five hyperthyroidism patients, T-cell repertoires of thyroid tissue and blood were compared. Once sampling was done, hyperthyroidism patients were given methimazole at a starting dose of 30 mg daily, while ophthalmopathy patients were given high-dose intravenous methylprednisolone. The 75 to 100 discovery patients were randomly split 7:3 into training and test sets. What the study reported, not specific to this receptor: No statistical method was used to predetermine the sample size, and group allocation was not hidden from the investigators. Among expanded thyroid clonotypes with frequency above 0.001, most also showed up in blood, which suggests that blood repertoires may reflect the thyroid immune response. In cross-validation, the 13-signature model distinguished ophthalmopathy from stable hyperthyroidism with about 87% sensitivity and 81% to 83% specificity, and in the test set the corresponding values were roughly 78% and 74%. In validation, the model predicted ophthalmopathy progression with over 60% sensitivity and around 72% specificity; 12 predicted patients were CT-confirmed with GO in a median of around 6 months.

Hyperthyroidism was considered stable if no progression to ophthalmopathy occurred within 18 months of follow-up. The hyperthyroidism patients were 18 to 65 years old and newly diagnosed, with a disease duration of less than 2 months. Patients with other autoimmune diseases, uncontrolled infections, pregnancy or lactation were excluded. Clinical symptoms, serum thyroxine, TRAb, thyroid ultrasound and orbital computed tomography were used for diagnosis. Ficoll-Paque density gradient centrifugation was used to isolate PBMCs from around 9.1 ml of fresh peripheral blood. Total RNA was extracted using Trizol reagent, and RNA quality was checked on an Agilent 2100 Bioanalyzer. The CDR3 starts with the cysteine, ends with the phenylalanine, and has 14 residues. The DNA shown is the 42-base CDR3, in frame from base 1. For CDR1 and CDR2, the germline V gene lists SGHAT and FQNNGV. TCR beta CDR3 regions were amplified from RNA transcripts for repertoire sequencing. The first round was an RT-PCR using HTBI primers with the Qiagen OneStep RT-PCR kit, and this first round was followed by a second-round multiplex PCR, then size selection and purification. Sequencing of the libraries was carried out on an Illumina HiSeq2000 in paired-end mode with 100 bp reads. The original methods were these. Reads were processed with SOAPnuke, discarding reads with adapters, uncalled bases, mean Phred below 15, or no exact constant-primer or identifier match. COPE v1.2.5 was used to merge the high-quality paired reads. Unique nucleotide sequences were defined as clonotypes and aligned to IMGT TRB V, D and J references using MiTCR v1.1. The analysis was limited to V-J combinations with a frequency above 0.0001, which together covered over 99% of the repertoires. For each V-J combination, a TCR clonal expansion and chaos score was defined as F50 clonal expansion divided by the chaos observed in the TCRdist matrix. Welch's t-statistics and random forest were used to reduce features to more than ten V-J combinations, which were fed into a naive Bayes classifier. The similarity between thyroid and blood repertoires was quantified using the Morisita-Horn index. Using fastp at Q25 and MiXCR, TCRdb reprocessed the public reads and kept productive beta chains. CDR3 protein duplicates are merged, each entry listing the most common genes and DNA. TCRdb, not the authors, supplied the V and J calls. The sample table shows roughly 400,000 distinct CDR3 sequences, and roughly 14% are seen once. The ten top clones hold around 6.6% of the sample.

This clonotype showed up many times. Its antigen is unknown. At one boundary the junction diverges from the germline segment, which might be a read error. This clonotype originated in a woman between 18 and 29 years old with stable Graves' hyperthyroidism. Donor details come from another sample of the same person, matched by shared clones. Sequencing input: peripheral blood. Recombination joined TRBV11-2 with TRBJ2-5; no D gene is confidently identified. The bases are TGTGCCGGCAGCCTTGACTGGATCCAAGAGACCCAGTACTTC. Its protein reads: CAGSLDWIQETQYF. The CDR3 plus the reference TRBV11-2 and TRBJ2-5 genes for the other parts give the full variable domain: EAGVAQSPRYKIIEKRQSVAFWCNPISGHATLYWYQQILGQGPKLLIQFQNNGVVDDSQLPKDRFSAERLKGVDSTLKIQPAKLEDSAVYLCAGSLDWIQETQYFGPGTRLLVL.